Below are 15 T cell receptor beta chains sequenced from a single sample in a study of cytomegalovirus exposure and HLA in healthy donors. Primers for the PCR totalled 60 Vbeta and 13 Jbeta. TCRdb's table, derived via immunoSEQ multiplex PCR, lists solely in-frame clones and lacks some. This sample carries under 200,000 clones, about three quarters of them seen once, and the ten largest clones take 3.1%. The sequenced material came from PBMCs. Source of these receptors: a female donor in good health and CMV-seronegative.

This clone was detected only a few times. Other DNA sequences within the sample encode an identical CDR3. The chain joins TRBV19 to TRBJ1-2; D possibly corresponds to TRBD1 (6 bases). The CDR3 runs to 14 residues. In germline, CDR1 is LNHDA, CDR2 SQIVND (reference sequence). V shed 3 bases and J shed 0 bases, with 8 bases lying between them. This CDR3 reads CASSMDRTNYGYTF. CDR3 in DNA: TGTGCCAGTAGTATGGACAGAACTAACTATGGCTACACCTTC.

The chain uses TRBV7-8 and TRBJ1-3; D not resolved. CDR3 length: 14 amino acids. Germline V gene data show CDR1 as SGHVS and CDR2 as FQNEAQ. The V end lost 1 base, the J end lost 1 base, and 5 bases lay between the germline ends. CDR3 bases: TGTGCCAGCAGCTTAGGCAGATCTGGAAACACCATATATTTT. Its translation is CASSLGRSGNTIYF.

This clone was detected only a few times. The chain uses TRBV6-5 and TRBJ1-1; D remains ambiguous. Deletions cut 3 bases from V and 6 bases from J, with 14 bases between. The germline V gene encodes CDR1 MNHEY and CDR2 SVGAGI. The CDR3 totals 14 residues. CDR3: CASSYEWATSEAFF. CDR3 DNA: TGTGCCAGCAGTTATGAGTGGGCGACATCTGAAGCTTTCTTT.

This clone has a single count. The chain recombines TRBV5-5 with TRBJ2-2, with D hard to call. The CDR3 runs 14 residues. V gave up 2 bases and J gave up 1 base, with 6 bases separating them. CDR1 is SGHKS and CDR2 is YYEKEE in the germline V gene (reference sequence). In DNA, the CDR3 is TGTGCCAGCAGCTTTCAATTGAACACCGGGGAGCTGTTTTTT. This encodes CASSFQLNTGELFF.

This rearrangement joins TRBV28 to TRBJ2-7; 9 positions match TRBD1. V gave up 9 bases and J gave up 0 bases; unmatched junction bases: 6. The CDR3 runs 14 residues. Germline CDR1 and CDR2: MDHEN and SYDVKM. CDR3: CASLGQGFSYEQYF. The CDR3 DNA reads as TGTGCCAGTTTGGGACAGGGTTTCTCCTACGAGCAGTACTTC.

The CDR3 region has the DNA TGTGCCAGCAGCGCCACTAGCGGGACTAGCACAGATACGCAGTATTTT. It codes for CASSATSGTSTDTQYF. The chain couples TRBV5-4 to TRBJ2-3, with 10 bases fitting TRBD2. The V segment lost 4 bases and the J segment 0 bases; nucleotides outside the gene matches: 5. Germline lookup yields CDR1 SGHNT and CDR2 YYREEE (reference sequence). CDR3 length: 16 amino acids.

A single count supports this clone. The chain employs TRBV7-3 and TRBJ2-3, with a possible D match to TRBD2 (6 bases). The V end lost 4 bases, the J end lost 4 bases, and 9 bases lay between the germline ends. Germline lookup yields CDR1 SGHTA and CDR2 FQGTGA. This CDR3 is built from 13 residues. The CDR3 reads CASSYGEADTQYF. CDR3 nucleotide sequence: TGTGCCAGCAGCTACGGGGAGGCAGATACGCAGTATTTT. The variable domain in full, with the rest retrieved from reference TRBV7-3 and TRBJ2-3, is GAGVSQTPSNKVTEKGKYVELRCDPISGHTALYWYRQSLGQGPEFLIYFQGTGAADDSGLPNDRFFAVRPEGSVSTLKIQRTERGDSAVYLCASSYGEADTQYFGPGTRLTVL.

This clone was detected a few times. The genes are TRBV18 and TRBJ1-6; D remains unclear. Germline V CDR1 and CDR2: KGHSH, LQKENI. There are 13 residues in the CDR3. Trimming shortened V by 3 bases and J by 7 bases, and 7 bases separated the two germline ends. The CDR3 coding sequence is TGTGCCAGCTCACCTATCCTAAATTCACCCCTCCACTTT. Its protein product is CASSPILNSPLHF.

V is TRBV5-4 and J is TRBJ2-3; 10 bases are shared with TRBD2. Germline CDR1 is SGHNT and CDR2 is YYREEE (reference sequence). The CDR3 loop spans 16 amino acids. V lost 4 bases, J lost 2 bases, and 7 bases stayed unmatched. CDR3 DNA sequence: TGTGCCAGCAGCCGAGGACTAGCGGAATACACAGATACGCAGTATTTT. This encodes CASSRGLAEYTDTQYF.

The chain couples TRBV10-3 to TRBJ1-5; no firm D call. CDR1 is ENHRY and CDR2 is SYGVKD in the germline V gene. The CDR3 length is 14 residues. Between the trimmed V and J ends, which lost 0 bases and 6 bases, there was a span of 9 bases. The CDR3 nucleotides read TGTGCCATCAGTGAGTCGTTGGGAGCTCAGCCCCAGCATTTT. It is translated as CAISESLGAQPQHF.

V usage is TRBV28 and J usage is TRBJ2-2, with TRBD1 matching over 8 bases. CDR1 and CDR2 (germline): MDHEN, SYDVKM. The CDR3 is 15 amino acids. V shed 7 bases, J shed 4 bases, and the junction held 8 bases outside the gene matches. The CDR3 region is CASTRQGRLTGELFF. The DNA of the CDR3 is TGTGCCAGCACTAGACAGGGGCGACTCACCGGGGAGCTGTTTTTT. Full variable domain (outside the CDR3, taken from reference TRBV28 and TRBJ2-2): DVKVTQSSRYLVKRTGEKVFLECVQDMDHENMFWYRQDPGLGLRLIYFSYDVKMKEKGDIPEGYSVSREKKERFSLILESASTNQTSMYLCASTRQGRLTGELFFGEGSRLTVL.

For the CDR3, the DNA is TGTGCCAGTAGCTTGGAGGGAGGCAATCAGCCCCAGCATTTT. Amino acids: CASSLEGGNQPQHF. The chain links TRBV19 to TRBJ1-5; no definite D call. Germline V CDR1 and CDR2: LNHDA, SQIVND (reference sequence). Trimming shortened V by 6 bases and J by 2 bases, and 11 bases separated the two germline ends. CDR3 length: 14 amino acids.

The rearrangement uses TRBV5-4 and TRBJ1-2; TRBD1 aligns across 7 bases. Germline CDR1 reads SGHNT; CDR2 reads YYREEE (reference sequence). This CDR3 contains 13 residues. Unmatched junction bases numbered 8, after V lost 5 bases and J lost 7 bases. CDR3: CASSLDRVGGYTF. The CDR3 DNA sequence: TGTGCCAGCAGTTTAGACAGGGTTGGTGGCTACACCTTC.

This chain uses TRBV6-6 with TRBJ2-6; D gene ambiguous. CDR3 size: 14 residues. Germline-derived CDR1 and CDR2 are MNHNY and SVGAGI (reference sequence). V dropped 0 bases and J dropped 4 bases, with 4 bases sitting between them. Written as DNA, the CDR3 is TGTGCCAGCAGTTACTCTTTAGGGGCCAACGTCCTGACTTTC. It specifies CASSYSLGANVLTF.

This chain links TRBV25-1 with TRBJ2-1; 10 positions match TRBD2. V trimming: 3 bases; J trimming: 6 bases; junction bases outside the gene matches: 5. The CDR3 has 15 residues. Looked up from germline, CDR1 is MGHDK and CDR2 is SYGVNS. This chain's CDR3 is CASSERLAGANEQFF. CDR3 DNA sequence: TGTGCCAGCAGTGAGAGGCTAGCGGGAGCCAATGAGCAGTTCTTC.